This TCR beta chain stems from a study of beta chain features in type 1 diabetes. Study summary: Healthy donors and patients had similar age, gender and cell yields. Study-level points and caveats: For Type 1 diabetes patients, all four CD4+ subsets carried TCRB CDR3s that were moderately but significantly shorter.

All of the isolated RNA was reverse transcribed, so expressed TCRB transcripts were sequenced. Only in-frame clones appear in the TCRdb table, and some are missing; sequencing was by immunoSEQ multiplex PCR. This table holds about 400,000 clones, 10% to 15% found once. This clone showed up just a few times. The target antigen is unknown. Germline-derived CDR1 and CDR2 are LNHDA and SQIVND (reference sequence). The V end was cut by 6 bases, the J end by 0 bases, with 12 bases between. This CDR3 is 15 amino acids long. Sorting based on CD45RO/CCR7/CD25/CD127/CD95/CD27 separated CD4+ naive, central memory, regulatory and stem cell-like memory cells.

The chain links TRBV19 to TRBJ1-5; D is possibly TRBD1 (6 bases). Sequenced material: naive CD4+ T cells from blood. The sequence was collected from a man aged 18 to 30 in good health. The CDR3 bases are TGTGCCAGTAGCGCACAGGGATATAGCAATCAGCCCCAGCATTTT. Residues: CASSAQGYSNQPQHF.